This TCR beta chain was recovered during a study of T cell responses to AZD1222 COVID-19 vaccine. CDR1 SGDLS and CDR2 YYNGEE come from the germline V gene. Between the trimmed V and J ends, which lost 0 bases and 2 bases, there was a span of 15 bases. CDR3 length: 16 amino acids. Using immunoSEQ multiplex PCR, the repertoire was profiled, and TCRdb retains in-frame clones only, with some absent. This table holds about 140,000 clones, under 95% found once. This TCR came from an adult who received the MenACWY meningococcal vaccine as a control. Sequenced here: peripheral blood, sampled 28 days after the second dose of the MenACWY control vaccine. This sequence joins TRBV9 and TRBJ2-7; D remains unclear. The CDR3 loop is CASSVAPSTHTYEQYF. The CDR3 DNA is TGTGCCAGCAGCGTAGCCCCCTCGACCCACACCTACGAGCAGTACTTC. The whole variable domain, filled in from reference TRBV9 and TRBJ2-7, reads DSGVTQTPKHLITATGQRVTLRCSPRSGDLSVYWYQQSLDQGLQFLIQYYNGEERAKGNILERFSAQQFPDLHSELNLSSLELGDSALYFCASSVAPSTHTYEQYFGPGTRLTVT.